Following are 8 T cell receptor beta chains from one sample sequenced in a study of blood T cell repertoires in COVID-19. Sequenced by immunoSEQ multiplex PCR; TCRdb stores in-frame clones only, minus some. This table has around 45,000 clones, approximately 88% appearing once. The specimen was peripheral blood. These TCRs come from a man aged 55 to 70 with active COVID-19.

CDR3 sequence reads: CASSLDSNEQFF. In DNA, the CDR3 is TGTGCCAGCAGCTTAGACTCCAATGAGCAGTTCTTC. The rearrangement uses TRBV7-9 and TRBJ2-1, with D uncertain. This CDR3 is 12 amino acids long. CDR1 SEHNR and CDR2 FQNEAQ come from the germline V gene (reference sequence). V dropped 1 base and J dropped 6 bases, with 4 bases sitting between them.

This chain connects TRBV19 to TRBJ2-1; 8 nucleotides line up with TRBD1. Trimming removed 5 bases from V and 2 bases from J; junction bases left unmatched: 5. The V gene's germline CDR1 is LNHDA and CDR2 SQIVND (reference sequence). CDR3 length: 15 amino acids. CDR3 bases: TGTGCCAGTAGTTCGGACAGGGCGGCCTACAATGAGCAGTTCTTC. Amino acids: CASSSDRAAYNEQFF. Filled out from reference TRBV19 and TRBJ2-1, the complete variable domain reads DGGITQSPKYLFRKEGQNVTLSCEQNLNHDAMYWYRQDPGQGLRLIYYSQIVNDFQKGDIAEGYSVSREKKESFPLTVTSAQKNPTAFYLCASSSDRAAYNEQFFGPGTRLTVL.

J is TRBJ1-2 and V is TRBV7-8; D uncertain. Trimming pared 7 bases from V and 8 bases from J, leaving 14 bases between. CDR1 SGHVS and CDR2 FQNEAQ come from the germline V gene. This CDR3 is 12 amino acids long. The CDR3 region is CASTPLTGGYTF. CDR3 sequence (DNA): TGTGCCAGCACCCCTCTAACGGGAGGCTACACCTTC.

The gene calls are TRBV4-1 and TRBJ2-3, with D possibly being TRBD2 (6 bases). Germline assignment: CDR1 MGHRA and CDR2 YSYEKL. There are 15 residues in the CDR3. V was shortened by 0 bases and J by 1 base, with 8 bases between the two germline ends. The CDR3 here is CASSQDLARTDTQYF. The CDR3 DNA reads TGCGCCAGCAGCCAAGACCTAGCGCGCACAGATACGCAGTATTTT.

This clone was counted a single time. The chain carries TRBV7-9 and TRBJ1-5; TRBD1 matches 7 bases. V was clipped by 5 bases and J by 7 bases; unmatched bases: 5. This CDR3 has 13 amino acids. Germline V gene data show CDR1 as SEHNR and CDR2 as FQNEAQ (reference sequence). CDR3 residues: CASSPTGSQPQHF. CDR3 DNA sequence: TGTGCCAGCAGCCCGACAGGGTCGCAGCCCCAGCATTTT.

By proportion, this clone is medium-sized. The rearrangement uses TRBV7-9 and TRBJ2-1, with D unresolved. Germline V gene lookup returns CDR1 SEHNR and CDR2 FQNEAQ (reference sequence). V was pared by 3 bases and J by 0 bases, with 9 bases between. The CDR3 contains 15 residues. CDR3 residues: CASSFASSSYNEQFF. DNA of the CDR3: TGTGCCAGCAGCTTTGCGTCGAGCTCCTACAATGAGCAGTTCTTC.

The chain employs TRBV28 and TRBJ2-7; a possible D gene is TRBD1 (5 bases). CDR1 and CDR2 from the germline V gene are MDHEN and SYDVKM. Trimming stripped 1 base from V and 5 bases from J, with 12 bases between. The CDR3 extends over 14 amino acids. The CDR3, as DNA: TGTGCCAGCAGTTTATTAGGCAGGGAACACGAGCAGTACTTC. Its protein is CASSLLGREHEQYF.

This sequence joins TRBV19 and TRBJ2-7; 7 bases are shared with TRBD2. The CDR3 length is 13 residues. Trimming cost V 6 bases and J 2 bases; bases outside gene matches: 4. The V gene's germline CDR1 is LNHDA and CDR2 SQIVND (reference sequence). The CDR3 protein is CASSVGGAYEQYF. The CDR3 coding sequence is TGTGCCAGTAGCGTTGGGGGGGCCTACGAGCAGTACTTC. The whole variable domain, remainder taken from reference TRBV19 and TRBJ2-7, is DGGITQSPKYLFRKEGQNVTLSCEQNLNHDAMYWYRQDPGQGLRLIYYSQIVNDFQKGDIAEGYSVSREKKESFPLTVTSAQKNPTAFYLCASSVGGAYEQYFGPGTRLTVT.